This T cell receptor (beta chain) is drawn from a study of blood T cell repertoires in COVID-19. At the level of the study: Sources were T cells, B-cell-depleted T cells, or PBMCs; the material itself was cDNA or gDNA.

CDR3 size: 17 residues. The germline V gene has CDR1 MGHRA and CDR2 YSYEKL. V lost 4 bases, J lost 4 bases, and 20 bases lay in between. Seattle participants joined during active infection and were tracked over time. Original processing methods: Amplification from reference gene primers served as the basis for estimated nucleated cell counts. Data came from immunoSEQ multiplex PCR; TCRdb stores just in-frame clones and leaves some out. V, J and clone size are taken as reported in that table, and D and trimming were inferred from the DNA itself. The sample consists of 69,000 or so clones, 70% to 85% of them appearing once.

Sequenced sample: peripheral blood. The V call is TRBV4-1, the J call TRBJ2-1; D may be TRBD1 (6 bases). The source is a man over 45 with COVID-19, enrolled during active disease. The DNA for the CDR3 is TGCGCCAGCAGCCCACATACAGGGTTAGCATCATACAATGAGCAGTTCTTC. As protein: CASSPHTGLASYNEQFF.